Sequencing of this T cell receptor beta chain was carried out in a study of Ad26.COV2.S vaccination and SARS-CoV-2 variants. As to treatment: roughly 18 received Ad26.COV2.S at low or high dose, single or two shots; 5 received placebo; per-sample allocation not given. Following the first vaccine or placebo injection, samples were taken on day 63. Based in Boston, the donor was an adult of 18-55 years. The repertoire was sequenced with immunoSEQ multiplex PCR; TCRdb's copy has only in-frame clones and lacks some. The table shows hundreds of thousands of clones, with around nine tenths occurring only once. Germline-derived CDR1 and CDR2 are MGHRA and YSYEKL. The CDR3 runs 16 residues. Trimming shortened V by 0 bases and J by 7 bases, and 18 bases separated the two germline ends.

This specimen consisted of peripheral blood, obtained in a trial of Ad26.COV2.S vaccine versus placebo. This chain joins TRBV4-1 and TRBJ2-5, with D perhaps matching TRBD2 (5 bases). This receptor was obtained from a person aged 18-60 years who received the Ad26.COV2.S COVID-19 vaccine or a placebo. The DNA for the CDR3 is TGCGCCAGCAGCCAAGACGATGGGCGGGCCTCGGGGACCCAGTACTTC. Amino acid sequence: CASSQDDGRASGTQYF.